Listed here are 20 T cell receptor beta chains from one sample, sequenced in a study of T cell responses to AZD1222 COVID-19 vaccine. Profiled with immunoSEQ multiplex PCR; TCRdb holds only in-frame clones, not every one. This sample yields about 180,000 clones, of which around 94% are seen a single time; about 1.5% belongs to the top ten. The sequenced sample was peripheral blood, obtained 28 days after the second AZD1222 dose. Receptors were obtained from an adult who received the AZD1222 COVID-19 vaccine.

The chain joins TRBV9 to TRBJ1-2, with unresolved D. CDR3 length: 15 residues. Germline V gene sequence: CDR1 SGDLS, CDR2 YYNGEE. The V end lost 2 bases, the J end lost 2 bases, and 13 bases lay between the germline ends. In DNA form, the CDR3 reads TGTGCCAGCAGCGTTGGGTCCATCCCCAACTATGGCTACACCTTC. This translates into CASSVGSIPNYGYTF.

The rearrangement uses TRBV6-6 and TRBJ1-5, with D unresolved. Per the germline V gene, CDR1 is MNHNY and CDR2 is SVGAGI (reference sequence). The CDR3 contains 14 residues. With 0 bases removed from V and 1 base from J, the gap between germline ends came to 4 bases. DNA for the CDR3: TGTGCCAGCAGTTACTCCCAGAGCAATCAGCCCCAGCATTTT. Its translation is CASSYSQSNQPQHF.

The J gene is TRBJ2-7, the V gene TRBV12-5, with D maybe TRBD2 (5 bases). Germline CDR1 LGHNT, CDR2 FRNRAP. The CDR3 is made up of 12 amino acids. Trimming cost V 3 bases and J 4 bases, with 7 bases left between them. CDR3 bases: TGTGCTAGTGGTTTATCGGGGTACGAGCAGTACTTC. It is translated as CASGLSGYEQYF.

The genes are TRBV7-9 and TRBJ2-6; possible D gene TRBD1, 6 bases. Germline assignment: CDR1 SEHNR and CDR2 FQNEAQ (reference sequence). There are 15 residues in the CDR3. Between the trimmed V and J ends, which lost 6 bases and 0 bases, there was a span of 9 bases. CDR3 loop: CASRKDSSGANVLTF. The CDR3 coding sequence is TGTGCCAGCAGGAAGGACAGCTCTGGGGCCAACGTCCTGACTTTC.

The chain combines TRBV13 with TRBJ1-2, with unresolved D. CDR3 size: 13 residues. The V and J ends lost 0 bases and 8 bases respectively, with 10 bases between them. CDR1 is PRHDT and CDR2 is FYEKMQ in the germline V gene (reference sequence). CDR3 nucleotide sequence: TGTGCCAGCAGCTTAGGCCTAAGAGGAGGCTACACCTTC. As protein: CASSLGLRGGYTF.

The rearrangement uses TRBV6-1 and TRBJ1-3, with D possibly TRBD1 on 5 matching bases. V was cut by 1 base and J by 2 bases, with 18 bases left in between. The CDR3 totals 18 residues. Germline CDR1 reads MNHNS; CDR2 reads SASEGT. The chain's CDR3 is CASSEVFGTSGTGNTIYF. Here the CDR3 DNA reads TGTGCCAGCAGTGAAGTTTTCGGGACGTCGGGGACTGGAAACACCATATATTTT.

J is TRBJ1-5 and V is TRBV6-1, with a tentative D call TRBD1 (5 bases). Germline CDR1 and CDR2: MNHNS and SASEGT. Trimming shortened V by 2 bases and J by 5 bases, and 10 bases separated the two germline ends. This CDR3 comprises 14 residues. The CDR3 DNA sequence: TGTGCCAGCAGTGAACAGGGTCTCCATCAGCCCCAGCATTTT. This translates into CASSEQGLHQPQHF.

J is TRBJ2-2 and V is TRBV28; D perhaps matches TRBD1 (6 bases). Between the trimmed V and J ends, which lost 5 bases and 1 base, there was a span of 8 bases. Germline CDR1 and CDR2: MDHEN and SYDVKM. The CDR3 totals 14 residues. CDR3 nucleotides: TGTGCCAGCAGTCGAGGGGGGAACACCGGGGAGCTGTTTTTT. Its protein is CASSRGGNTGELFF.

The chain uses TRBV7-3 and TRBJ2-3, with D tentatively TRBD2 (5 bases). V lost 5 bases and J 3 bases, leaving 15 bases between the germline ends. The germline V gene has CDR1 SGHTA and CDR2 FQGTGA. This CDR3 has 15 residues. The CDR3 DNA reads TGTGCCAGCAGCAATCGGGGTAGCGAGACAGATACGCAGTATTTT. Translation: CASSNRGSETDTQYF.

The chain is built from TRBV10-3 and TRBJ2-3; no firm D call. Trimming took 8 bases from V and 6 from J, leaving 9 bases between them. The CDR3 totals 11 residues. Germline CDR1 ENHRY, CDR2 SYGVKD. This CDR3 reads CAIGIADTQYF. The CDR3 DNA reads TGTGCCATCGGAATCGCGGATACGCAGTATTTT.

This rearrangement joins TRBV11-2 to TRBJ2-1, with D perhaps being TRBD1 or TRBD2 (5 bases each). Germline V CDR1 and CDR2: SGHAT, FQNNGV. The V end was cut by 1 base, the J end by 8 bases, with 15 bases between. This CDR3 region has 15 residues. CDR3: CASSLGRMRGYEQFF. CDR3 DNA: TGTGCCAGCAGCTTAGGGCGCATGAGGGGCTATGAGCAGTTCTTC.

This clone was recorded only once. The chain combines TRBV13 with TRBJ2-7, with 11 bases matching TRBD2. This CDR3 has 17 amino acids. Germline CDR1 reads PRHDT; CDR2 reads FYEKMQ (reference sequence). V was pared by 2 bases and J by 5 bases, with 11 bases of the junction left unmatched. CDR3 loop: CASSLRRGLAGGHEQYF. The CDR3 DNA follows: TGTGCCAGCAGCTTACGGAGGGGGCTAGCGGGAGGCCACGAGCAGTACTTC.

This chain joins TRBV7-3 and TRBJ1-5; 8 nucleotides agree with TRBD1. The CDR3 extends over 16 amino acids. CDR1 is SGHTA, CDR2 FQGTGA, per germline. The J segment lost 3 bases and the V segment lost 0 bases, leaving 4 bases of the junction unmatched. For the CDR3, the DNA is TGTGCCAGCAGCTTAACGTCGGGACAGGTCAATCAGCCCCAGCATTTT. Translated, it gives CASSLTSGQVNQPQHF.

V usage is TRBV28 and J usage is TRBJ2-3, with D tentatively TRBD2 (5 bases). The CDR3 extends over 14 amino acids. Germline values: CDR1 MDHEN, CDR2 SYDVKM. V was trimmed by 2 bases and J by 2 bases, leaving 8 bases between them. This CDR3 is CASSLGENTDTQYF. The CDR3 coding sequence is TGTGCCAGCAGTTTAGGGGAGAACACAGATACGCAGTATTTT.

This sequence joins TRBV14 and TRBJ2-5; 10 bases agree with TRBD2. This CDR3 region has 18 residues. Germline loops: CDR1 SGHDN, CDR2 FVKESK. With V trimmed by 1 base and J by 5 bases, 13 bases remained unmatched. This CDR3 is CASSQGGSSGSFRETQYF. In DNA form, the CDR3 reads TGTGCCAGCAGCCAAGGTGGTTCTAGCGGGAGCTTTAGGGAGACCCAGTACTTC.

V usage is TRBV19 and J usage is TRBJ2-7; 12 bases are a match to TRBD2. The CDR3 spans 13 residues. V lost 9 bases to trimming and J lost 6 bases; unmatched junction nucleotides: 6. The germline CDR1 and CDR2 sequences are LNHDA and SQIVND (reference sequence). CDR3 in DNA: TGTGCCAGCCAAGGACTAGCGGGAAGCGAGCAGTACTTC. Translation: CASQGLAGSEQYF.

The J gene is TRBJ1-1, the V gene TRBV7-2, with 8 bases identical to TRBD1. J gave up 3 bases and V 6 bases, and 6 bases lay outside the gene matches. The CDR3 consists of 14 residues. Germline values: CDR1 SGHTA, CDR2 FQGNSA. The CDR3 DNA is TGTGCCAGCAGTCCTCAGGGGGCTGACACTGAAGCTTTCTTT. This codes for CASSPQGADTEAFF.

The chain is built from TRBV9 and TRBJ1-3; D ambiguous. Germline V gives CDR1 SGDLS, CDR2 YYNGEE. This CDR3 contains 14 residues. Trimming cost V 3 bases and J 2 bases, with 9 bases left between them. The CDR3 is CASSASPAGNTIYF. In DNA form, the CDR3 reads TGTGCCAGCAGCGCGAGCCCGGCTGGAAACACCATATATTTT.

The chain joins TRBV27 to TRBJ1-1; TRBD1 agrees at 7 bases. The CDR3 is 17 amino acids. Germline loops: CDR1 MNHEY, CDR2 SMNVEV (reference sequence). The J segment lost 6 bases and the V segment lost 2 bases, leaving 15 bases of the junction unmatched. The CDR3 protein is CASSLHRSPTGNAEAFF. The CDR3 region has the DNA TGTGCCAGCAGTTTACACCGCTCACCGACAGGGAATGCTGAAGCTTTCTTT.

V usage is TRBV3-1 (or the pseudogene TRBV3-2) and J usage is TRBJ2-7; 8 bases line up with TRBD1. The CDR3 extends over 18 amino acids. CDR1 and CDR2 from the germline V gene are LGHDT and YNNKEL (reference sequence). The V gene end was trimmed by 5 bases and the J gene end by 6 bases; junction bases not matched to a gene: 21. The CDR3 region has the DNA TGTGCCAGCAGCGTCAGACCGGGACAGGCTAAAGGAAATATCGAGCAGTACTTC. Translated: CASSVRPGQAKGNIEQYF.